Presented here are 4 T cell receptor beta chains from one specimen sequenced in a study of shared clonotypes between healthy human individuals. CD8 cells classed as naive were CD45RO-negative and positively selected for CCR7, excluding terminally differentiated effector memory CD45RA+ cells. Data came from immunoSEQ multiplex PCR; TCRdb stores just in-frame clones and leaves some out. The repertoire holds around 2,000,000 clones, with about 95% as singletons. The sequencing sample was made of naive CD8+ T cells sorted from blood. These receptor sequences come from a man younger than 35 in good health.

V usage is TRBV30 and J usage is TRBJ2-1; 7 nucleotides agree with TRBD1. V trimming: 8 bases; J trimming: 0 bases; junction bases outside the gene matches: 7. Germline lookup yields CDR1 GTSNPN and CDR2 SVGIG (reference sequence). The CDR3 spans 14 residues. DNA of the CDR3: TGTGCCCGGGGACAGCGCAGCTCCTACAATGAGCAGTTCTTC. This translates into CARGQRSSYNEQFF.

This clone was seen only a few times. The chain links TRBV19 to TRBJ1-2; D possibly corresponds to TRBD1 (5 bases). With 1 base removed from V and 7 bases from J, the gap between germline ends came to 13 bases. The CDR3 is 14 amino acids. The germline CDR1 and CDR2 sequences are LNHDA and SQIVND (reference sequence). The CDR3 DNA reads as TGTGCCAGTAGTATAGTCCCAGACGGGGGTGGCTACACCTTC. Its protein product is CASSIVPDGGGYTF. Based on the CDR3 plus reference TRBV19 and TRBJ1-2, the full variable domain is DGGITQSPKYLFRKEGQNVTLSCEQNLNHDAMYWYRQDPGQGLRLIYYSQIVNDFQKGDIAEGYSVSREKKESFPLTVTSAQKNPTAFYLCASSIVPDGGGYTFGSGTRLTVV.

V and J are TRBV5-1 and TRBJ2-7; tentatively, D is TRBD1 or TRBD2 (7 bases each). V dropped 4 bases and J dropped 1 base, with 18 bases sitting between them. The CDR3 extends over 16 amino acids. From germline, CDR1 is SGHRS and CDR2 YFSETQ. CDR3 sequence: CASSPGGGTTSYEQYF. The CDR3 DNA is TGCGCCAGCAGCCCAGGGGGAGGGACTACTTCCTACGAGCAGTACTTC.

CDR3 in DNA: TGTGCCAGCAGCTTAGCCCCACAGGGGTCTCCCGGGGATACGCAGTATTTT. Encoded protein: CASSLAPQGSPGDTQYF. The chain uses TRBV7-6 and TRBJ2-3; 7 bases are shared with TRBD1. Germline CDR1 SGHVS, CDR2 FNYEAQ. The trim removed 0 bases at V and 6 bases at J, leaving 12 bases unmatched. This CDR3 is 17 amino acids long.